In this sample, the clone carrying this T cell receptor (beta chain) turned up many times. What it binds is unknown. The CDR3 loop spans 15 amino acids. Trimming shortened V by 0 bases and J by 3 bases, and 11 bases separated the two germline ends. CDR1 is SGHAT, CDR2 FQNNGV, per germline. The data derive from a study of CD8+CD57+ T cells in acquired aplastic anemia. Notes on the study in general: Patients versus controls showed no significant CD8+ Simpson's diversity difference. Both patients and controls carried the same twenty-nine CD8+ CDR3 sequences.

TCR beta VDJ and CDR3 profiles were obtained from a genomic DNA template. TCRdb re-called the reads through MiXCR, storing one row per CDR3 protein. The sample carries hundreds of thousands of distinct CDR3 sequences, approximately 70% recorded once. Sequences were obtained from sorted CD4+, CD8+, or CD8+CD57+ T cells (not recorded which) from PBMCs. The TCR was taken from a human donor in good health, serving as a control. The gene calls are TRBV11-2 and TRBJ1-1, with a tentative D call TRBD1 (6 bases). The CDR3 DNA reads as TGTGCCAGCAGCTTAGATACAGGGTTTGACACTGAAGCTTTCTTT. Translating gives CASSLDTGFDTEAFF.